This T cell receptor beta chain comes out of a study of cytomegalovirus exposure and HLA in healthy donors (dated by TCRdb to 2017 to 2019). Regarding the study in general: The 650 to 800 repertoires of the first cohort and the roughly 120 validation repertoires were produced on the same platform, according to a later analysis. The study was designed to test whether signatures of past pathogen exposure could be identified by cataloging public T cell receptors. Besides the first cohort of around 670 subjects, a separate validation cohort made up of over 95 different subjects was used. To predict cytomegalovirus infection status, the study combined high-throughput TCR immunosequencing, statistical association of individual TCRs with disease status, and machine learning. Study-level results and caveats: Most TCR sequences were seen in very few donors, while some public TCRs were found in many individuals. Cytomegalovirus status was reported to be diagnosed by the classifier with high specificity and sensitivity in both the original and validation cohorts. A later analysis lacked HLA typing for the validation cohort, so it scored co-occurrence in that cohort across all 120 repertoires. The study gave a list of some 150 TCR beta chains associated with cytomegalovirus. In vitro tests confirmed that three of the cytomegalovirus-associated TCR beta chains recognize cytomegalovirus antigens. The authors suggested that the approach could potentially be extended to other disease states and immunological phenotypes. Of the cluster scores, around 95% were above 0 in a later analysis, which found that TCRs clustered in the first cohort also tended to co-occur in the approximately 110 validation repertoires.

The germline V gene (reference sequence) provides CDR1 LNHDA and CDR2 SQIVND. Spanning cysteine to phenylalanine, the CDR3 consists of 13 amino acids. Left in the record is the CDR3 DNA by itself, 39 bases read in frame from the first base. V lost 5 bases and J lost 4 bases; the stretch between them is 11 bases long. Separate from the approximately 670-subject first cohort, the validation cohort of roughly 130 subjects was the group to which the donors belonged. Receptor libraries were prepared by the immunoSEQ multiplex PCR assay. Concerning the study's data processing: A statistical classification framework was built for diagnosing cytomegalovirus status from the catalog of TCR beta chain sequences. TCRdb limited this immuneACCESS table to in-frame rearrangements with V and J called. A share of clones is missing; checked studies link under half to unresolved V genes, and the rest is unexplained. That table gives V, J and clone size, and the DNA gave D and trimming. The sample table holds about 170,000 clones, of which approximately 87% were seen once. The ten largest make up 1.4% of the sample.

As concerns this clone: Its cognate antigen has yet to be identified. Base qualities were left out, and no much larger clone turns up one base away.

The specimen was PBMCs. The rearrangement joined TRBV19 to TRBJ1-2; the D gene identity is not certain. The sequence derives from a woman aged 30 to 39 in good health and CMV-seronegative. The CDR3 has the sequence CASSPDKSYGYTF. The bases read TGTGCCAGTAGTCCTGACAAGAGCTATGGCTACACCTTC.